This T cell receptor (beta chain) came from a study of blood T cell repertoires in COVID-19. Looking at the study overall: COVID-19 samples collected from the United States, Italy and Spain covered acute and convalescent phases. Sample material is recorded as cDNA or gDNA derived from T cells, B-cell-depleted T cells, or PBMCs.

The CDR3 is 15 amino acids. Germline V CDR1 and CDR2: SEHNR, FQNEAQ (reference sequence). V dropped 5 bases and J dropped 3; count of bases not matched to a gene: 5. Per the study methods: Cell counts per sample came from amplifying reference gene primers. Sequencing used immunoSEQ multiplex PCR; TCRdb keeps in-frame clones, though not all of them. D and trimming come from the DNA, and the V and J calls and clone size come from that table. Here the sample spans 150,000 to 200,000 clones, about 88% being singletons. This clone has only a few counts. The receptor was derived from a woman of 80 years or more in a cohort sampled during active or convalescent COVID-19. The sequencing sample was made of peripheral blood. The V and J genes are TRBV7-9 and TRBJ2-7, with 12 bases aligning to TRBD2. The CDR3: CASSTRTSGDYEQYF. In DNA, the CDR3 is TGTGCCAGCAGCACCCGGACTAGCGGGGACTACGAGCAGTACTTC.